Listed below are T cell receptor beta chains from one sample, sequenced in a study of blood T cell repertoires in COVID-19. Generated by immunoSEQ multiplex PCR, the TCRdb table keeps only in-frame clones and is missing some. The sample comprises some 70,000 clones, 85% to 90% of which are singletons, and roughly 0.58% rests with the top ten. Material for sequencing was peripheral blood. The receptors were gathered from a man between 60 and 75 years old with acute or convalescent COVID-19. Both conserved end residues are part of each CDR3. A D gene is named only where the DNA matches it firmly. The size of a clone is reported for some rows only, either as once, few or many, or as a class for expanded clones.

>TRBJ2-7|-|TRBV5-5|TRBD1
CASSWKDRGNEQYF
TGTGCCAGCAGCTGGAAGGACAGGGGGAACGAGCAGTACTTC
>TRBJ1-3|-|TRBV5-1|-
CASSLTGPGNTIYF
TGCGCCAGCAGCTTGACTGGGCCTGGAAACACCATATATTTT
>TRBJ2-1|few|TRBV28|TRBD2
CASSSPTSGGWYEQFF
TGTGCCAGCAGTTCCCCCACTAGCGGGGGCTGGTATGAGCAGTTCTTC
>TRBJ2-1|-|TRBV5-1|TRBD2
CASSLTSGVNNEQFF
TGCGCCAGCAGCTTGACTAGCGGGGTAAACAATGAGCAGTTCTTC
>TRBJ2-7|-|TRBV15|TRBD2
CATTLKKAGEQYF
TGTGCCACCACGCTTAAAAAAGCGGGGGAGCAGTACTTC
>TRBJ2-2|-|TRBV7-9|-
CASSSLGQLNTGELFF
TGTGCCAGCAGCTCACTCGGACAGCTGAACACCGGGGAGCTGTTTTTT
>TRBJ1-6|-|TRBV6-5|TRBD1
CASSPRQGRSPLHF
TGTGCCAGCAGCCCAAGACAGGGGCGATCACCCCTCCACTTT
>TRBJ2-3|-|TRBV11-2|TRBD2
CASSLFMGGLSTDTQYF
TGTGCCAGCAGCTTATTTATGGGAGGGCTTAGCACAGATACGCAGTATTTT
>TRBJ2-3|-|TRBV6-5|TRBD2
CASSSGLALTQYF
TGTGCCAGCAGTTCCGGACTAGCCCTTACGCAGTATTTT
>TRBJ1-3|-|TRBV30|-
CAWSEFTRAGNTIYF
TGTGCCTGGAGTGAGTTCACCAGGGCTGGAAACACCATATATTTT
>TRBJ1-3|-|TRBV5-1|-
CASSLGTASGNTIYF
TGCGCCAGCAGCTTGGGGACAGCCTCTGGAAACACCATATATTTT
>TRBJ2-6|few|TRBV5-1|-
CASSLEQPGANVLTF
TGCGCCAGCAGCTTGGAGCAACCTGGGGCCAACGTCCTGACTTTC
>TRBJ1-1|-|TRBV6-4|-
CASSGGRNTEAFF
TGTGCCAGCAGTGGAGGGCGGAACACTGAAGCTTTCTTT
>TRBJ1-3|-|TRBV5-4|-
CASSLGGAGNTIYF
TGTGCCAGCAGCTTGGGGGGGGCTGGAAACACCATATATTTT
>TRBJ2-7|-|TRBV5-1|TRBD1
CASSLTSDRSTGEQYF
TGCGCCAGCAGCTTGACATCGGACAGGTCTACGGGGGAGCAGTACTTC
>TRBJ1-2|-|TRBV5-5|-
CASSFSAPQGYGYTF
TGTGCCAGCAGCTTTAGCGCTCCACAGGGCTATGGCTACACCTTC
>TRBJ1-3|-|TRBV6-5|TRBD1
CASSYSARTGGNTIYF
TGTGCCAGCAGTTACTCTGCTCGGACAGGTGGAAACACCATATATTTT
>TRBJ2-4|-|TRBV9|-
CASSPPGPLAKNIQYF
TGTGCCAGCAGCCCCCCTGGGCCCTTAGCCAAAAACATTCAGTACTTC
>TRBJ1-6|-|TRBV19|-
CASSTGVGGNSPLHF
TGTGCCAGTAGTACCGGCGTGGGAGGAAATTCACCCCTCCACTTT
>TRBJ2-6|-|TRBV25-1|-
CASSPRAGSGGANVLTF
TGTGCCAGCAGTCCCAGGGCAGGGTCAGGTGGGGCCAACGTCCTGACTTTC
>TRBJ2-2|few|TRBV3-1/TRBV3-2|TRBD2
CASSPTAGLAGRELFF
TGTGCCAGCAGCCCGACCGCCGGACTAGCGGGACGGGAGCTGTTTTTT
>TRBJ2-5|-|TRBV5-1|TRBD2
CASRLAGGFGETQYF
TGCGCCAGCCGACTAGCGGGAGGGTTTGGGGAGACCCAGTACTTC
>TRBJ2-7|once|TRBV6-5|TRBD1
CASSAGTGSYEQYF
TGTGCCAGCAGCGCCGGGACAGGGTCCTACGAGCAGTACTTC
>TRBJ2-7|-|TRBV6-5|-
CASVRGQGAYEQYF
TGTGCCAGCGTTAGAGGCCAGGGTGCCTACGAGCAGTACTTC
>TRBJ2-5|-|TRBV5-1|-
CASSPRGREETQYF
TGCGCCAGCAGCCCTCGGGGTAGGGAAGAGACCCAGTACTTC
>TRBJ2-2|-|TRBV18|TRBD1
CASSWDRANTGELFF
TGTGCCAGCTCATGGGACAGGGCGAACACCGGGGAGCTGTTTTTT
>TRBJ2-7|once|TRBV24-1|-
CATSDGGQRYEQYF
TGTGCCACCAGTGATGGCGGACAACGCTACGAGCAGTACTTC
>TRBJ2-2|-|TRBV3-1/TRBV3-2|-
CASSQVRNTGELFF
TGTGCCAGCAGCCAGGTTAGGAACACCGGGGAGCTGTTTTTT
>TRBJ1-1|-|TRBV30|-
CASKGGHPLEAFF
TGTGCCTCGAAGGGGGGGCACCCCTTGGAAGCTTTCTTT
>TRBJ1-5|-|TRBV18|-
CASSPDAGHQPQHF
TGTGCCAGCTCACCTGACGCGGGCCATCAGCCCCAGCATTTT
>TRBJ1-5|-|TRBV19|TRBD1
CASSTFGGQVNQPQHF
TGTGCCAGTAGTACCTTTGGGGGACAGGTCAATCAGCCCCAGCATTTT
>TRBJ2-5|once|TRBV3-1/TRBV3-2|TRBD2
CASSPFGAAGVETQYF
TGTGCCAGCAGCCCGTTCGGCGCAGCGGGGGTGGAGACCCAGTACTTC
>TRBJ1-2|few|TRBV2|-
CASSRSRDYGYTF
TGTGCCAGCAGTCGTTCCAGGGACTATGGCTACACCTTC
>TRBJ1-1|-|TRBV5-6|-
CASYSGGPANTEAFF
TGTGCCAGCTACTCGGGCGGGCCGGCCAACACTGAAGCTTTCTTT
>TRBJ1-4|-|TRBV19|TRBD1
CASSMWDSTNEKLFF
TGTGCCAGTAGTATGTGGGACAGTACTAATGAAAAACTGTTTTTT
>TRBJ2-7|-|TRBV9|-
CASSPRVGRTYEQYF
TGTGCCAGCAGCCCCAGGGTTGGAAGGACCTACGAGCAGTACTTC
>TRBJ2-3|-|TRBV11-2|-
CASSLGQTSTDTQYF
TGTGCCAGCAGCTTAGGCCAGACTAGCACAGATACGCAGTATTTT
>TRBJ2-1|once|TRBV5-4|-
CASSTGLRNEQFF
TGTGCCAGCAGCACGGGACTCCGCAATGAGCAGTTCTTC
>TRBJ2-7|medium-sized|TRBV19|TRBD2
CASSTSGVSYEQYF
TGTGCCAGTAGTACTAGCGGGGTTTCCTACGAGCAGTACTTC
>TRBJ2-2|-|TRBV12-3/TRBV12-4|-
CASSKTPTGELFF
TGTGCCAGCAGTAAAACACCCACCGGGGAGCTGTTTTTT
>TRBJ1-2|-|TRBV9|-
CASSGLGGMWGYTF
TGTGCCAGCAGCGGACTCGGGGGTATGTGGGGCTACACCTTC
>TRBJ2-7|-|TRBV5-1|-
CASSLGAPYEQYF
TGCGCCAGCAGCTTGGGGGCCCCGTACGAGCAGTACTTC
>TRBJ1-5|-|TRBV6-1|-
CASSERADSYQPQHF
TGTGCCAGCAGTGAAAGGGCGGACAGCTATCAGCCCCAGCATTTT
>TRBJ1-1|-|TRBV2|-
CASSRTTMGAGEAFF
TGTGCCAGCAGTCGAACGACGATGGGAGCCGGTGAAGCTTTCTTT
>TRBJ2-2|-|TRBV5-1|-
CASSLVHLAGATRDTGELFF
TGCGCCAGCAGCTTGGTACATCTGGCGGGGGCAACTAGGGACACCGGGGAGCTGTTTTTT
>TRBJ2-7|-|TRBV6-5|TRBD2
CASSYSLAGGRNEQYF
TGTGCCAGCAGTTACTCGCTAGCGGGGGGGCGGAACGAGCAGTACTTC